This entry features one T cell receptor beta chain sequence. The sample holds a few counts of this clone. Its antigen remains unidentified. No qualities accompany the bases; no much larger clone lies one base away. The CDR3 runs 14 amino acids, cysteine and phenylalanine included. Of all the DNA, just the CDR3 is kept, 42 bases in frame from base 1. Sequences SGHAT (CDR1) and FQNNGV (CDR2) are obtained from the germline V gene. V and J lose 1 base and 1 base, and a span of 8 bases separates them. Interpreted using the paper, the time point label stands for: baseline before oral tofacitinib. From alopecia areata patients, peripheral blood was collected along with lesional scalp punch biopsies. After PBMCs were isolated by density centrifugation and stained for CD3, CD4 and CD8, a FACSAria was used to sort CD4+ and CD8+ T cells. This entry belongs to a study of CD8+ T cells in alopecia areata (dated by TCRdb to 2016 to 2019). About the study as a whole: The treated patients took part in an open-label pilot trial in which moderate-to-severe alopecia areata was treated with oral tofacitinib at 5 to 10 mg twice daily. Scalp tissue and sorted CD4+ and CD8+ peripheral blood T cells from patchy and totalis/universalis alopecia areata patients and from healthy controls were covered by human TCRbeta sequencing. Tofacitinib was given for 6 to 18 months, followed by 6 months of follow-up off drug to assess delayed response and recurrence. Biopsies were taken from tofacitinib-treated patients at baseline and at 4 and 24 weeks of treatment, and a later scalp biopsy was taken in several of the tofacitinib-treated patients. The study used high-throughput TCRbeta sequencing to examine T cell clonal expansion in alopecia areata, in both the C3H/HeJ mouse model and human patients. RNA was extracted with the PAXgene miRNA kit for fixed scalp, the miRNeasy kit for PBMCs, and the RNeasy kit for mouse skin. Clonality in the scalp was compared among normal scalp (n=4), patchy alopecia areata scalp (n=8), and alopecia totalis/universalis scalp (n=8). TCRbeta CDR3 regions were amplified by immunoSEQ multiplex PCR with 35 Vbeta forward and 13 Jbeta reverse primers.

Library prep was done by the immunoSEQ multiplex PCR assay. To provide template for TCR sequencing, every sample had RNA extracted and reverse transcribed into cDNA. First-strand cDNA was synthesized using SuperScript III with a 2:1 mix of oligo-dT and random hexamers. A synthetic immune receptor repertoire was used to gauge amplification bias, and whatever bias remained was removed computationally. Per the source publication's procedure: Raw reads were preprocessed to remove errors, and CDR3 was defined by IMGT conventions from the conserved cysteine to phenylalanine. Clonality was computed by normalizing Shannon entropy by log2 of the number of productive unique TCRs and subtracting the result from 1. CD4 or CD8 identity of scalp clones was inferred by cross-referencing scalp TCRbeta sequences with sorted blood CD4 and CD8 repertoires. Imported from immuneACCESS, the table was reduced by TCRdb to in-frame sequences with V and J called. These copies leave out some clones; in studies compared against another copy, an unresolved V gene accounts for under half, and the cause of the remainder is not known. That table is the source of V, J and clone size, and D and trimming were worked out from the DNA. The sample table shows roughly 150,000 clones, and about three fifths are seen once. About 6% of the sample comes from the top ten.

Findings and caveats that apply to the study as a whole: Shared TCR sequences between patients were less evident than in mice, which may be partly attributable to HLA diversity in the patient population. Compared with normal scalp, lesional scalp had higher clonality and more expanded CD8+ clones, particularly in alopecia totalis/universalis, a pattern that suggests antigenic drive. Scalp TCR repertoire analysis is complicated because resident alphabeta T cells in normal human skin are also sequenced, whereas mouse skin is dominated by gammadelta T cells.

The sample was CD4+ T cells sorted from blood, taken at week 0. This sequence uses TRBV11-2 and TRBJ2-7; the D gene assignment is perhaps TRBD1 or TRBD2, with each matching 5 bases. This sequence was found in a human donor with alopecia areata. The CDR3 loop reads CASSLGGPSYEQYF. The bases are TGTGCCAGCAGCTTAGGGGGACCTTCCTACGAGCAGTACTTC. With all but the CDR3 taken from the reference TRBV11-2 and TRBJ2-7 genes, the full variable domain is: EAGVAQSPRYKIIEKRQSVAFWCNPISGHATLYWYQQILGQGPKLLIQFQNNGVVDDSQLPKDRFSAERLKGVDSTLKIQPAKLEDSAVYLCASSLGGPSYEQYFGPGTRLTVT.